Shown below are 21 T cell receptor beta chains from a single sample sequenced in a study of graft-versus-host responses after intestinal transplantation. Profiling relied on immunoSEQ multiplex PCR, and the TCRdb table lists in-frame clones only, not all of them. Of 17,000 or so clones listed, approximately 86% are singletons. The sequenced sample was bone marrow, obtained around 120 days after transplant. These receptors were taken from a human patient who received an intestinal transplant, so some T cells may come from the graft donor.

The CDR3 protein is CASSRIAGEGDTQYF. DNA for the CDR3: TGTGCCAGCAGTCGTATAGCGGGAGAGGGAGATACGCAGTATTTT. V gene TRBV6-1 combines with J gene TRBJ2-3, with 9 bases identical to TRBD2. Trimming took 5 bases from V and 5 from J; bases not matched to a gene: 8. The germline V gene has CDR1 MNHNS and CDR2 SASEGT. CDR3 length: 15 residues.

This clone has only a few counts. The chain is built from TRBV6-1 and TRBJ2-3; 9 nucleotides match TRBD2. CDR3 length: 15 residues. Looked up from germline, CDR1 is MNHNS and CDR2 is SASEGT. V gave up 2 bases and J gave up 1 base; unmatched junction bases: 1. The CDR3, as DNA: TGTGCCAGCAGTGAAATAGCGGGGGGCACAGATACGCAGTATTTT. It yields the protein CASSEIAGGTDTQYF.

V usage is TRBV30 and J usage is TRBJ1-5; 9 bases are a match to TRBD1. This CDR3 contains 14 residues. J was trimmed by 1 base and V by 4 bases; bases with no gene match: 2. Germline V gene sequence: CDR1 GTSNPN, CDR2 SVGIG (reference sequence). The CDR3 region is CAWNGQGSNQPQHF. CDR3 coding DNA: TGTGCCTGGAATGGACAGGGGAGCAATCAGCCCCAGCATTTT.

The chain combines TRBV5-1 with TRBJ2-5; 13 nucleotides align to TRBD2. V lost 3 bases, J lost 2 bases, and 1 base stayed unmatched. Germline lookup yields CDR1 SGHRS and CDR2 YFSETQ. CDR3 length equals 15 residues. CDR3 loop: CASSSGLAGQETQYF. CDR3 nucleotide sequence: TGCGCCAGCAGCTCGGGACTAGCGGGACAAGAGACCCAGTACTTC.

The V gene is TRBV11-2, the J gene TRBJ2-2; TRBD2 agrees at 13 bases. The ends lost 4 bases at V and 9 bases at J; junction bases unmatched: 5. The CDR3 has 15 amino acids. Germline CDR1 SGHAT, CDR2 FQNNGV. The CDR3 loop is CASSYRTSGSRELFF. DNA for the CDR3: TGTGCCAGCAGCTATAGGACTAGCGGGAGCAGGGAGCTGTTTTTT.

The chain links TRBV6-5 to TRBJ2-5; D is uncertain. The CDR3 has 12 amino acids. The V end lost 2 bases, the J end lost 9 bases, and 10 bases lay between the germline ends. Germline lookup yields CDR1 MNHEY and CDR2 SVGAGI. CDR3 sequence reads: CASSYRPPAQYF. Written as DNA, the CDR3 is TGTGCCAGCAGTTACCGCCCCCCGGCCCAGTACTTC.

As concerns this clone: The junction shows a germline mismatch at one end, possibly a read error. This CDR3 reads CASSLAADSSYEQYF. DNA for the CDR3: TGTGCTAGCAGCTTAGCGGCCGATAGCTCCTACGAGCAGTACTTC. The chain recombines TRBV7-7 with TRBJ2-7; TRBD2 might be the D (6 bases). The CDR3 consists of 15 residues. Germline values: CDR1 SSHAT, CDR2 FNYEAQ (reference sequence).

The chain has TRBV14 and TRBJ1-1; D is unresolved. V lost 4 bases, J lost 11 bases, and 26 bases lay in between. The length of the CDR3 is 16 residues. Germline V gene lookup returns CDR1 SGHDN and CDR2 FVKESK. The CDR3 DNA reads as TGTGCCAGCAGCCCTCTTACCTTCGACACGCAGAAGGAGGCTTTCTTT. This encodes CASSPLTFDTQKEAFF.

The chain joins TRBV19 to TRBJ2-4, with TRBD2 as a possible D gene (6 bases). The CDR3 loop spans 18 amino acids. The ends were cut back, 11 bases at V and 0 bases at J, with 26 bases in the middle. From germline, CDR1 is LNHDA and CDR2 SQIVND (reference sequence). This CDR3 reads CAVLGSPPFFIAKNIQYF. The CDR3 DNA sequence: TGTGCCGTCCTCGGGAGTCCACCCTTTTTTATAGCCAAAAACATTCAGTACTTC.

CDR3 in DNA: TGCGCCAGCAACCCTGACAGGGGTGAGACTGAAGCTTTCTTT. Translated: CASNPDRGETEAFF. This chain uses TRBV5-1 with TRBJ1-1; 8 bases are a match to TRBD1. The CDR3 spans 14 residues. With 6 bases clipped from V and 5 bases from J, the junction kept 9 bases outside the gene matches. The V gene's germline CDR1 is SGHRS and CDR2 YFSETQ.

The chain joins TRBV27 to TRBJ1-2, with 7 bases aligning to TRBD1. The CDR3 loop spans 13 amino acids. The germline V gene has CDR1 MNHEY and CDR2 SMNVEV (reference sequence). V was pared by 5 bases and J by 4 bases, with 4 bases of the junction left unmatched. In DNA, the CDR3 is TGTGCCAGCAGTCCGGGACAGTCCTATGGCTACACCTTC. Translated: CASSPGQSYGYTF.

The chain links TRBV9 to TRBJ2-5; 7 nucleotides match TRBD2. TRBJ2-7 matches the DNA end more closely, so the J call is doubtful. The CDR3 sequence is 15 residues long. CDR1 and CDR2 from the germline V gene are SGDLS and YYNGEE. The CDR3 DNA reads TGTGCCAGCAGCGTAGAGGGCGGGAGCTCCTACGAGCAGTACTTC. Its translation: CASSVEGGSSYEQYF.

This chain uses TRBV11-2 with TRBJ2-7; D may correspond to TRBD1 or TRBD2 (5 bases each). The CDR3 covers 15 residues. The germline V and J ends were trimmed by 1 base and 0 bases, with 10 bases remaining between them. Germline assignment: CDR1 SGHAT and CDR2 FQNNGV. The CDR3 loop is CASSLGGGYSYEQYF. The CDR3 DNA sequence: TGTGCCAGCAGCTTAGGGGGCGGGTACTCCTACGAGCAGTACTTC.

This clone was counted once. The rearrangement joins TRBV6-1 to TRBJ2-7; D is unclear. The CDR3 spans 13 residues. Trimming took off 3 bases at V and 1 base at J, with 7 bases between the two ends. Germline assignment: CDR1 MNHNS and CDR2 SASEGT. In DNA form, the CDR3 reads TGTGCCAGCAGTGATTCGGAGTCCTACGAGCAGTACTTC. Its protein product is CASSDSESYEQYF.

The V call is TRBV13, the J call TRBJ2-1; D possibly matches TRBD1 or TRBD2 (5 bases each). Deletions cut 1 base from V and 11 bases from J, with 6 bases between. The CDR3 extends over 11 amino acids. The germline V gene encodes CDR1 PRHDT and CDR2 FYEKMQ (reference sequence). The CDR3 region has the DNA TGTGCCAGCAGCTTAGCGGGACAGCAGTTCTTC. This encodes CASSLAGQQFF.

This chain links TRBV19 with TRBJ2-7; TRBD2 matches at 10 bases. The germline CDR1 and CDR2 sequences are LNHDA and SQIVND (reference sequence). The length of the CDR3 is 15 residues. V dropped 5 bases and J dropped 3; count of bases not matched to a gene: 7. The DNA for the CDR3 is TGTGCCAGTAGTTCCCGGACTAGCGGCATCTACGAGCAGTACTTC. Protein product: CASSSRTSGIYEQYF.

This rearrangement joins TRBV28 to TRBJ2-1, with TRBD2 as a possible D gene (5 bases). The ends were cut back, 3 bases at V and 0 bases at J, with 12 bases in the middle. The CDR3 runs to 16 residues. CDR1 is MDHEN, CDR2 SYDVKM, per germline. CDR3 DNA sequence: TGTGCCAGCAGTTTTAGGGAGACTGGCTCCTACAATGAGCAGTTCTTC. Translating gives CASSFRETGSYNEQFF.

V and J are TRBV5-1 and TRBJ2-2, with 8 nucleotides matching TRBD2. The CDR3 covers 16 residues. Germline V gives CDR1 SGHRS, CDR2 YFSETQ. The trim removed 3 bases at V and 1 base at J, leaving 5 bases unmatched. CDR3 DNA sequence: TGCGCCAGCAGCTCGGCGGGGGGAAGGAACACCGGGGAGCTGTTTTTT. It encodes CASSSAGGRNTGELFF.

This sequence joins TRBV20-1 and TRBJ1-2, with D unclear. There are 11 residues in the CDR3. Deletions cut 6 bases from V and 3 bases from J, with 8 bases between. Germline-derived CDR1 and CDR2 are DFQATT and SNEGSKA (reference sequence). As DNA, the CDR3 is TGCAGTGCCGGCTCACACTATGGCTACACCTTC. Its protein product is CSAGSHYGYTF.

Note on this clone: This likely stems from a read error, as it lies one base from a far larger clone. The chain links TRBV27 to TRBJ2-1, with D perhaps matching TRBD2 (6 bases). The CDR3 has 15 residues. Per the germline V gene, CDR1 is MNHEY and CDR2 is SMNVEV (reference sequence). Here the CDR3 DNA reads TGTGCCTGCAGTTTAATCGGGAGCGGTTGGAATGAGCAGTTCTTC. Translated, it gives CACSLIGSGWNEQFF.

The V call is TRBV9, the J call TRBJ2-1; possibly TRBD2 for D (7 bases). Germline V gene lookup returns CDR1 SGDLS and CDR2 YYNGEE. This CDR3 comprises 15 residues. V lost 4 bases and J lost 9, with 20 bases in between. The CDR3: CASSPGTTGGSEQFF. The CDR3 DNA reads TGTGCCAGCAGCCCCGGGACAACCGGGGGGAGTGAGCAGTTCTTC.